This TCR beta chain was recorded in a study of shared clonotypes between healthy human individuals. Overall study context: Researchers assigned three CD4 naive, three CD4 memory, two CD8 naive and one CD8 memory plate to each donor.

General study results and limits: Naive subsets typically showed greater estimated richness than memory subsets. Tissue TCR repertoires likely differ from these blood-only repertoires.

The authors ran the assay at deep level. Sequencing was performed with immunoSEQ multiplex PCR; in TCRdb, only in-frame clones are kept and a portion is missing. Of around 600,000 clones in the sample, 85% to 95% were seen once. Naivety among CD8 cells was defined by CD45RO negativity and positive CCR7 selection, thereby excluding terminally differentiated effector memory CD45RA+ cells. On this clone itself: Its cognate antigen is unknown.

The germline V gene encodes CDR1 SGHDT and CDR2 YYEEEE. J was trimmed by 5 bases and V by 0 bases; bases with no gene match: 8. The CDR3 is 16 residues long. The chain uses TRBV5-6 and TRBJ2-7; 10 bases are a match to TRBD2. Material: naive CD8+ T cells sorted from blood. This receptor was taken from a woman in her 30s in good health. In nucleotides, the CDR3 is TGTGCCAGCAGCTTGGTCCTAGCGGGAGTCCGACACGAGCAGTACTTC. It yields the protein CASSLVLAGVRHEQYF.